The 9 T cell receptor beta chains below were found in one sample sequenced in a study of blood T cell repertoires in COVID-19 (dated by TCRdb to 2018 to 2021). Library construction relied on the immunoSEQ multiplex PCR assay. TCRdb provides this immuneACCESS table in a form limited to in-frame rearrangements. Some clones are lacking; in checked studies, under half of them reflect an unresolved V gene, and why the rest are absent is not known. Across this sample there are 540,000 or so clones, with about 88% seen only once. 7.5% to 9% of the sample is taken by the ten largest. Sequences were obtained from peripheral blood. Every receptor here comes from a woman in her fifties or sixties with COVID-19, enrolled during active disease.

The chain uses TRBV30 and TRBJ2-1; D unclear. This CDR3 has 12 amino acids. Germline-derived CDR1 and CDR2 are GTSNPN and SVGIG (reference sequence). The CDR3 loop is CAWASWRNEQFF. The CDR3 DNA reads TGTGCATGGGCTAGTTGGCGGAATGAGCAGTTCTTC. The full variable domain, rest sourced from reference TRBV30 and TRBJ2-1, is SQTIHQWPATLVQPVGSPLSLECTVEGTSNPNLYWYRQAAGRGLQLLFYSVGIGQISSEVPQNLSASRPQDRQFILSSKKLLLSDSGFYLCAWASWRNEQFFGPGTRLTVL.

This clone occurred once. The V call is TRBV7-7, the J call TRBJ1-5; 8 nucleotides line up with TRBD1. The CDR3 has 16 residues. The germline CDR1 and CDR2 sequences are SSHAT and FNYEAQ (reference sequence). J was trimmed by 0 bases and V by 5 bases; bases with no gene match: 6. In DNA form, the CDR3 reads TGTGCCAGCAGCGCCCACAGGGGGAATAGCAATCAGCCCCAGCATTTT. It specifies CASSAHRGNSNQPQHF.

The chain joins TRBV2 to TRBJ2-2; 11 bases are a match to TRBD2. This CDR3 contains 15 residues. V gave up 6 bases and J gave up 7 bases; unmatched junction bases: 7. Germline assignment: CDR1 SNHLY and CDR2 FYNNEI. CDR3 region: CASRGTSGADGELFF. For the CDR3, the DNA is TGTGCCAGCAGGGGGACTAGCGGTGCCGACGGGGAGCTGTTTTTT.

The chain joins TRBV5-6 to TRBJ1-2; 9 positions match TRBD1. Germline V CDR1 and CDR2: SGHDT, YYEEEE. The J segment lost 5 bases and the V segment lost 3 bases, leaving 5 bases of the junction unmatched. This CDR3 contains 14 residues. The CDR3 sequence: CASSWGQGVYGYTF. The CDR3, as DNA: TGTGCCAGCAGCTGGGGACAGGGCGTATATGGCTACACCTTC.

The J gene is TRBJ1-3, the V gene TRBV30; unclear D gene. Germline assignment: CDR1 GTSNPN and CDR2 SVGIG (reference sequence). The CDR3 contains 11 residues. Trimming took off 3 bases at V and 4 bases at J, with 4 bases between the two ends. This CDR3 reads CAWRQGNTIYF. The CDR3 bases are TGTGCCTGGAGGCAGGGAAACACCATATATTTT.

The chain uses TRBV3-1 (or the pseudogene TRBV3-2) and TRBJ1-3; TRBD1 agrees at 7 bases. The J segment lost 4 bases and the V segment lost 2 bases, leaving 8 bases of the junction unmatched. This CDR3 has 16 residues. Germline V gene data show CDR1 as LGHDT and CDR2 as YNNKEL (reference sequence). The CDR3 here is CASSQRWDSSGNTIYF. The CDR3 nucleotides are TGTGCCAGCAGCCAAAGGTGGGACAGTTCAGGAAACACCATATATTTT.

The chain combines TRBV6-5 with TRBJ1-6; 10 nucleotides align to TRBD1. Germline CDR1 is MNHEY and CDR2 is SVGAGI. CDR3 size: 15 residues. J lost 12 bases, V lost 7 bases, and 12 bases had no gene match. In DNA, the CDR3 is TGTGCCAGCAATAACAATCCGGGACAGGGGAGACCCCTCCACTTT. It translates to CASNNNPGQGRPLHF.

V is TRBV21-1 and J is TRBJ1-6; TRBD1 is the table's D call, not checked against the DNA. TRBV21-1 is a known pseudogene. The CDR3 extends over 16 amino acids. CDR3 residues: CASSKFKGELDSPLHF. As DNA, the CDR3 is TGTGCCAGCAGCAAATTTAAGGGGGAATTGGATTCACCCCTCCACTTT.

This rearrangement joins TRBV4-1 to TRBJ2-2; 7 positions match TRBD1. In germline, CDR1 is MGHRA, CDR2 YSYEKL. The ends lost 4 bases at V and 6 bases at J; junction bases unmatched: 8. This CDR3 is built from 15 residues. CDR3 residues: CASSLGQVRAGELFF. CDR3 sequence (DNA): TGCGCCAGCAGCCTCGGACAGGTTAGGGCCGGGGAGCTGTTTTTT.